This T cell receptor (beta chain) derives from a study of control samples from healthy donors and cancer patients. Repertoires were generated with immunoSEQ multiplex PCR, while TCRdb's copy carries only in-frame clones and drops some. The sample consists of some 120,000 clones, approximately 90% of them appearing once. CDR1 MNHEY and CDR2 SMNVEV come from the germline V gene (reference sequence). This CDR3 has 15 amino acids. Between the trimmed V and J ends, which lost 3 bases and 2 bases, there was a span of 13 bases. Material for sequencing was blood. The rearrangement links TRBV27 to TRBJ1-1; possible D gene TRBD1, 6 bases. The sequence was obtained from a woman aged 70-85 years in good health. As DNA, the CDR3 is TGTGCCAGCAGTTTTATCAGGACAGAAAACACTGAAGCTTTCTTT. Translating gives CASSFIRTENTEAFF.